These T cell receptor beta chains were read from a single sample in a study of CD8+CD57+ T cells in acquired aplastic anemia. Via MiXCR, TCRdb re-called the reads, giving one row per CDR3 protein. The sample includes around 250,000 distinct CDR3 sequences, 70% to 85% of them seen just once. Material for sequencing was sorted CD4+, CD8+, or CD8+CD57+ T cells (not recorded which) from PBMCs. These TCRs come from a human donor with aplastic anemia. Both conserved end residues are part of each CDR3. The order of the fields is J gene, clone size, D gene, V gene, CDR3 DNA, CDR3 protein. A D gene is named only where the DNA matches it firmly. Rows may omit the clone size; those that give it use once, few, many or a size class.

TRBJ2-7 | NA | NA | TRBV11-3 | TGTGCCAGCAGCCATCGCCAATCAGCCTACGAGCAGTACTTC | CASSHRQSAYEQYF
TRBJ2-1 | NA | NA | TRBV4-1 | TGCGCCAGCAGCCAAGGGTTAGGGGACCACAATGAGCAGTTCTTC | CASSQGLGDHNEQFF
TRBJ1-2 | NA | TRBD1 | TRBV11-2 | TGTGCCAGCAGTTCCGGACAGGGGGCGCAAACCTTC | CASSSGQGAQTF
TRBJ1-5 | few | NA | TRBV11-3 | TGTGCCAGCAGCTTAGATCTGACAGGCGTTGTATTGGGTGGCAGGGGAGATAGCAATCAGCCCCAGCATTTT | CASSLDLTGVVLGGRGDSNQPQHF
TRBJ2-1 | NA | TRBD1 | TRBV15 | TGTGCCACCAGCAGAGATAGACAGGGCGCCTACGAGCAGTTCTTC | CATSRDRQGAYEQFF
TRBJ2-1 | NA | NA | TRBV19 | TGTGCCAGTAGTGATTCCTACTCCTACAATGAGCAGTTCTTC | CASSDSYSYNEQFF
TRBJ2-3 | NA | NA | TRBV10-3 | TGTGCCAGCAGCACGGGGGAGGTTGGGACAGATCCCCAGTATTTT | CASSTGEVGTDPQYF
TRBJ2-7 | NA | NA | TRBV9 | TGTGCCAGCAGCCCCGGAGGGGGGGCAGAAAATAAGCAGTACTTC | CASSPGGGAENKQYF
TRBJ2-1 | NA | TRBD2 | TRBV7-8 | TGTGCCAGCAGCTTTCATCCAGGCGGGGGGGCCCTTTCGCAGTTCTTC | CASSFHPGGGALSQFF
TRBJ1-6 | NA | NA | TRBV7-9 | NA | CASSFYICSARDKEGTYNSPLHF
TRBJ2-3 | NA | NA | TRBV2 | TGTGCCAGCAGCTTTGGCGAGCGCACAGATACGCAGTATTTT | CASSFGERTDTQYF
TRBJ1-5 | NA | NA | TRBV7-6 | TGTGCCAGCAGTCACGGCTCAGGTGGAACTTATCCCCACCATTTT | CASSHGSGGTYPHHF
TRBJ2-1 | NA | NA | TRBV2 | TGTGCCAGCGGGGTCGGGGGCGCGGCCACGCAGCAGTTCTTC | CASGVGGAATQQFF
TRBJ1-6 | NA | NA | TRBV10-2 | TGTGCCAGCAGTGTGGAGAGGATCACTGAACATTTCTTT | CASSVERITEHFF
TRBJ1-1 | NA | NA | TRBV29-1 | TGCAGCGGTATGAACACTGAAGCTTTCTTT | CSGMNTEAFF
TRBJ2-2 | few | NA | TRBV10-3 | TGTGCCATCAGTCCTACAGGTGGTACCGGGGAGCTGTTTTTT | CAISPTGGTGELFF
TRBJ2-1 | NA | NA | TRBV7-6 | TGTGCCAGCAGCTCGGACAGATTACTTTCACGCCTCCACCAGTTCTTC | CASSSDRLLSRLHQFF
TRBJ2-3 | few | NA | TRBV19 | TGTGCCAGTAGTATAGCTAGAGGACCCGATAATGAGTATTTT | CASSIARGPDNEYF
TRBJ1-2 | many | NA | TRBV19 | TGTGCCAGTACACACCGGGGCGCCGACTATGGCTACACCTTC | CASTHRGADYGYTF
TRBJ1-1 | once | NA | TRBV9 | TGTGCCAGCAGCGTGACGTCCGTCACGCAGTATATTGAAGCTTTCTTT | CASSVTSVTQYIEAFF
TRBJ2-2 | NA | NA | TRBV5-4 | TGTGCCAGCGGCTTAGTTACCGGGGAGCTGTTTTTT | CASGLVTGELFF
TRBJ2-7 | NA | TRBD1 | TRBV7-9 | TGTGCCAGCTCCTCCGCGACAGGGGCATACGAGCAGTACTTC | CASSSATGAYEQYF
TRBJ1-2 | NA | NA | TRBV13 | TGTGCCAGCAGCGCCGAAAGTCCTATGACCACGATCGACTATGGCTACACCTTC | CASSAESPMTTIDYGYTF
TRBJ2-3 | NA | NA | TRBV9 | TGTGCCAGCAGTTACTCCGGAGCAGGCTACGAGCAGTATTTT | CASSYSGAGYEQYF
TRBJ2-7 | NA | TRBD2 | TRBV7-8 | TGTGCCACCAGCTTAGCGGGAGTTGCCGACAAGCAGTATTTC | CATSLAGVADKQYF
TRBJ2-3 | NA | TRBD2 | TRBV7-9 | TGTGCCGGACGCTTAGCGGGGGAGACCGATACGCAGTATTTT | CAGRLAGETDTQYF
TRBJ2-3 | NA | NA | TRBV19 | TGTGCCAGTAGCATAGGGAGCGGAGGCTACGATGCGCAGTTTTTT | CASSIGSGGYDAQFF
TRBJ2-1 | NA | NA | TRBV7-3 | TGTGCCAGCAGTTTTCAAGGGAGTTGGGGGAAGAACCAGCAGTTCTTC | CASSFQGSWGKNQQFF
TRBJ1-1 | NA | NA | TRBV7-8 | TGTGCCAGCAGCTTAGCATCTGGTCCCGGTACGCAAGCTTTCTTT | CASSLASGPGTQAFF
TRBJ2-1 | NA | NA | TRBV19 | TGTGCCAGTAGTATAGCTAACGACGCCTACAATGAGCAGTTCTTC | CASSIANDAYNEQFF